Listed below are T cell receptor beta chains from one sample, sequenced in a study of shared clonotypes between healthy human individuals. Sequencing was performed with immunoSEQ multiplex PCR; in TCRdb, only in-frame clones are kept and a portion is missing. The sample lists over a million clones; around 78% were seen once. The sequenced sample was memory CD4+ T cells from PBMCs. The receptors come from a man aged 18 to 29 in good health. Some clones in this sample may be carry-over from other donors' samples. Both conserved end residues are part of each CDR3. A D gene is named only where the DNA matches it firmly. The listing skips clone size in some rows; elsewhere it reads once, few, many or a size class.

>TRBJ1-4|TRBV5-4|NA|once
CASSFNAGSNEKLFF
TGTGCCAGCAGCTTTAACGCGGGAAGCAATGAAAAACTGTTTTTT
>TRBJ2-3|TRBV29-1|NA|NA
CSAGSVALPDTQYF
TGCAGCGCCGGTTCAGTCGCGCTGCCAGATACGCAGTATTTT
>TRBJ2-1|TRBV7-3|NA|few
CASSLLAGRAAEQFF
TGTGCCAGCAGCTTATTGGCGGGACGGGCAGCTGAGCAGTTCTTC
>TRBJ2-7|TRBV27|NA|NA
CASRTIQASYEQYF
TGTGCCAGCAGAACAATACAGGCTTCCTACGAGCAGTACTTC
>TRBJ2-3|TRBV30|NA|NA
CAWSSPGTDTQYF
TGTGCCTGGAGTAGTCCCGGCACAGATACGCAGTATTTT
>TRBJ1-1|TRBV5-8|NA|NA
CASSLELGARKTGAFF
TGTGCCAGCAGCTTGGAGTTAGGGGCGCGGAAAACAGGAGCTTTCTTT
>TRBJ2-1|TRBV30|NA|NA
CAWSPTTYEQFF
TGTGCCTGGAGCCCGACCACCTATGAGCAGTTCTTC
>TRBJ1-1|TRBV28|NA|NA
CASSTGGIPEAFF
TGTGCCAGCAGTACTGGAGGAATTCCTGAAGCTTTCTTT
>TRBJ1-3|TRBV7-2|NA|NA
CASSPTYRDIIGNTIYF
TGTGCCAGCAGCCCCACCTACAGGGACATTATAGGAAACACCATATATTTT
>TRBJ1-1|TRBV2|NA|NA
CASYLRVTFSTEAFF
TGTGCCAGCTATCTGAGGGTAACATTCTCCACTGAAGCTTTCTTT
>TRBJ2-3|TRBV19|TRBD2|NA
CASSWTSGTPDTQYF
TGTGCCAGTAGTTGGACTAGCGGGACCCCAGATACGCAGTATTTT
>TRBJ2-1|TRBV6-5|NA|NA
CASSYLPISYNEQFF
TGTGCCAGCAGTTATTTGCCCATCTCCTACAATGAGCAGTTCTTC
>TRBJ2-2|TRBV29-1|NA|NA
CSARTFTGELFF
TGCAGCGCCCGGACTTTCACCGGGGAGCTGTTTTTT
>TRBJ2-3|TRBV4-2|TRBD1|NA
CASSQFGLQGAFTDTQYF
TGTGCCAGCAGCCAATTCGGACTCCAGGGGGCCTTCACAGATACGCAGTATTTT
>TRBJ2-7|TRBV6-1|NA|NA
CASSEPIYEQYF
TGTGCCAGCAGTGAACCTATCTACGAGCAGTACTTC
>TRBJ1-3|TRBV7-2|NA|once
CASSLGAGWGGNTIYF
TGTGCCAGCAGCCTCGGGGCCGGTTGGGGTGGAAACACCATATATTTT
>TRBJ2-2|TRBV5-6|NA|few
CASSLVGAGTNTGELFF
TGTGCCAGCAGCTTGGTTGGGGCAGGGACGAACACCGGGGAGCTGTTTTTT
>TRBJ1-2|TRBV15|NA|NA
CATSRESGTYGYTF
TGTGCCACCAGCAGAGAGTCCGGCACCTATGGCTACACCTTC
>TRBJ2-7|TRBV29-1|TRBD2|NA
CSVTGGREVDEQYF
TGCAGCGTCACTGGCGGGAGGGAAGTGGACGAGCAGTACTTC
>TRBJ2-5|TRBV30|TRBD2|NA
CAWTSGSFVETQYF
TGTGCCTGGACTAGCGGGAGTTTCGTGGAGACCCAGTACTTC
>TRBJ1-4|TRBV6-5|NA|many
CASSYGLNEKLFF
TGTGCCAGCAGTTACGGACTCAATGAAAAACTGTTTTTT
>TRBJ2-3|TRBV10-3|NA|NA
CAISGGGVAPSADTQYF
TGTGCCATCAGTGGAGGAGGCGTGGCCCCCTCAGCAGATACGCAGTATTTT
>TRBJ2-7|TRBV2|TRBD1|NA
CASRSGTVAYEQYF
TGTGCCAGCAGGTCCGGGACAGTCGCCTACGAGCAGTACTTC
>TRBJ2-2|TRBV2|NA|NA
CASKEPWGTGELFF
TGTGCCAGCAAGGAGCCATGGGGCACCGGGGAGCTGTTTTTT
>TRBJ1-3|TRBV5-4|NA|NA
CASSLESGSSGNTIYF
TGTGCCAGCAGCTTGGAATCTGGCAGCTCTGGAAACACCATATATTTT
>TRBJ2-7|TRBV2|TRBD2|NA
CASSPALGAGGVYEQYF
TGTGCCAGCAGCCCCGCCCTGGGGGCGGGAGGTGTCTACGAGCAGTACTTC
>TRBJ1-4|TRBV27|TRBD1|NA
CASSSDRGHLTTNEKLFF
TGTGCCAGCAGTTCAGACAGGGGTCATCTAACAACTAATGAAAAACTGTTTTTT
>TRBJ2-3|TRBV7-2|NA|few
CASSSPFSGTQYF
TGTGCCAGCAGCTCCCCTTTTTCCGGTACGCAGTATTTT
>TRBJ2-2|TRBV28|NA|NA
CAIKPRQAGTGELFF
TGTGCCATTAAGCCAAGACAGGCAGGCACCGGGGAGCTGTTTTTT
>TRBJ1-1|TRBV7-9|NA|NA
CASSLNSWGTEAFF
TGTGCCAGCAGCCTTAACAGCTGGGGGACTGAAGCTTTCTTT
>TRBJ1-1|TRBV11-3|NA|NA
CASSSHGGSNTEAFF
TGTGCCAGCAGCTCCCACGGGGGATCGAACACTGAAGCTTTCTTT
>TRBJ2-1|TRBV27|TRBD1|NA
CASSFPRDRGSNEQFF
TGTGCCAGCAGTTTCCCCCGGGACAGGGGGTCAAATGAGCAGTTCTTC
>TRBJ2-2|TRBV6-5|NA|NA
CASSLGRGSTGELFF
TGTGCCAGCAGTTTGGGACGGGGGAGCACCGGGGAGCTGTTTTTT
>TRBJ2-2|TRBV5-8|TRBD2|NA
CASSPRAGGVGELFF
TGTGCCAGCAGCCCGCGAGCGGGAGGTGTCGGGGAGCTGTTTTTT
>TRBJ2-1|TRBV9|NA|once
CASSVAGDSEQFF
TGTGCCAGCAGCGTAGCAGGAGATAGTGAGCAGTTCTTC
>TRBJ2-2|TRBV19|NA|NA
CASSGNRVFAWGGELFF
TGTGCCAGTAGTGGGAACAGGGTTTTCGCCTGGGGCGGGGAGCTGTTTTTT
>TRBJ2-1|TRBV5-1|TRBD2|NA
CASSFTKTSGASGEQFF
TGCGCCAGCAGCTTCACTAAAACTAGCGGGGCTAGCGGTGAGCAGTTCTTC
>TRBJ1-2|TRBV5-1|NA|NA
CASSSIGPLAGYTF
TGCGCCAGCAGCTCGATTGGGCCACTCGCGGGCTACACCTTC
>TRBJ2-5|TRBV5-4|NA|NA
CASSLLRAQETQYF
TGTGCCAGCAGCCTCCTCCGAGCCCAGGAGACCCAGTACTTC
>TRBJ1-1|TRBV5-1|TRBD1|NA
CASSPYRRDRVVANTEAFF
TGCGCCAGCAGCCCGTATCGCCGGGACAGGGTGGTGGCGAACACTGAAGCTTTCTTT
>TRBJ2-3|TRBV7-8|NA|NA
CASSLGGWRPTDTQYF
TGTGCCAGCAGCTTAGGGGGTTGGCGCCCCACAGATACGCAGTATTTT
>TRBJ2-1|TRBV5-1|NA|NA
CASAWTDSSYNEQFF
TGCGCCAGCGCATGGACAGACAGCTCCTACAATGAGCAGTTCTTC
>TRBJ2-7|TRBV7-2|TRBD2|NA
CASSLSGGGPYEQYF
TGTGCCAGCAGCTTGAGCGGGGGGGGCCCCTACGAGCAGTACTTC
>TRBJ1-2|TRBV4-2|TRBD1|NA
CASSQVGQGAYGYTF
TGTGCCAGCAGCCAAGTGGGACAGGGGGCCTATGGCTACACCTTC
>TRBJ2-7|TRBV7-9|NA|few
CASSLGALGTYEQYF
TGTGCCAGCAGCTTGGGGGCCCTCGGGACCTACGAGCAGTACTTC
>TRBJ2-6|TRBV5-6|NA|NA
CASSLWGSGANVLTF
TGTGCCAGCAGCTTGTGGGGCTCTGGGGCCAACGTCCTGACTTTC
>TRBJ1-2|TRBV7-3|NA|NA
CASSLLPGINYGYTF
TGTGCCAGCAGCTTATTGCCAGGGATTAACTATGGCTACACCTTC
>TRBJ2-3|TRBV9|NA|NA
CASSVLARGTDTQYF
TGTGCCAGCAGCGTTCTAGCGCGGGGCACAGATACGCAGTATTTT
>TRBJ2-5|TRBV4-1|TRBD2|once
CASSQGGGRRETQYF
TGCGCCAGCAGCCAAGGCGGGGGGCGTCGGGAGACCCAGTACTTC
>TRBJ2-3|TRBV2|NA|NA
CASSVQQDTQYF
TGTGCCAGCAGTGTACAGCAAGATACGCAGTATTTT
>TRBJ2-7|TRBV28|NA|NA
CASSLYRYEQYF
TGTGCCAGCAGTTTGTACAGATACGAGCAGTACTTC
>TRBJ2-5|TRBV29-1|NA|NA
CSVTAGETQYF
TGCAGCGTTACGGCGGGAGAGACCCAGTACTTC
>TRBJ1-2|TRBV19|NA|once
CASTDDGERYGYTF
TGTGCCAGTACGGATGACGGGGAGCGATATGGCTACACCTTC
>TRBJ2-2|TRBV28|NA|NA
CASSPTTRRGQNTGELFF
TGTGCCAGCAGTCCGACGACTAGAAGGGGGCAAAACACCGGGGAGCTGTTTTTT
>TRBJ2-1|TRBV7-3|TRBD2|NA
CASSSGTSTSWKQFF
TGTGCCAGCAGCTCCGGGACTAGCACCTCTTGGAAGCAGTTCTTC
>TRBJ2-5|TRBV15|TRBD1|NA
CATSRDRAGETQYF
TGTGCCACCAGCCGAGACAGGGCGGGCGAGACCCAGTACTTC
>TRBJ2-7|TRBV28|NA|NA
CASSFRRLRGPKGGYEQYF
TGTGCCAGCAGTTTTCGCCGATTGCGGGGACCCAAGGGAGGTTACGAGCAGTACTTC